This is a list of T cell receptor beta chains from one sample in a study of blood T cells in healthy people across ages. TCRdb redid the calling of the 5' RACE reads with MiXCR, one entry per CDR3 protein. The sample gives roughly 680,000 distinct CDR3 sequences, around 21% of which show up once; 3.5% to 4% is in the top ten. The sequencing input was blood. The receptors shown here come from a man in his sixties or seventies in good health. Both conserved end residues are part of each CDR3. The order of the fields is J gene, clone size, V gene, D gene, CDR3 DNA, CDR3 protein. D genes are given only for firm matches. Rows give clone size only sometimes, using once, few, many, or a class for an expanded clone.

TRBJ2-7 NA TRBV7-9 NA TGTGCCAGCAGCTTAGATAGGAATTCACACGAGCAGTACTTC CASSLDRNSHEQYF
TRBJ2-5 few TRBV2 TRBD2 TGTGCCAGCAGTAAAACTGGGACTAGAGAAGAGACCCAGTACTTC CASSKTGTREETQYF
TRBJ1-5 NA TRBV20-1 TRBD1 TGCAGTGCTAGCCGGGACAGGAAAAATCAGCCCCAGCATTTT CSASRDRKNQPQHF
TRBJ2-7 NA TRBV12-3/TRBV12-4 TRBD2 TGTGCCAGCACCCCACATCCGGCTAGCGGGACCTACGAGCAGTACTTC CASTPHPASGTYEQYF
TRBJ2-4 few TRBV30 NA TGTGCCTGGAGTCCCCCGGGAGCCAAAAACATTCAGTACTTC CAWSPPGAKNIQYF
TRBJ1-3 few TRBV3-1 NA TGTGCCAGCAGCCAGGGTGGTTTT CASSQGGF
TRBJ2-4 few TRBV3-1 NA TGTGCCAGCAGCCCAGGGCATGGCGGAGTAGCCAAAAACATTCAGTACTTC CASSPGHGGVAKNIQYF
TRBJ1-2 many TRBV7-8 TRBD1 TGTGCCAGCAGCAGACAGGGGGCATCCTATGGCTACACCTTC CASSRQGASYGYTF
TRBJ1-2 few TRBV20-1 NA TGCAGTGCTAGAGATCAAGTGGGTGGCTACACCTTC CSARDQVGGYTF
TRBJ2-3 few TRBV7-2 NA TGTGCCAGCAGCCAATCGACGAGCGCGCAGTATTTT CASSQSTSAQYF
TRBJ2-2 NA TRBV12-3/TRBV12-4 NA TGTGCCAGCGGCCCGGGGACCGGGGAGCTGTTTTTT CASGPGTGELFF
TRBJ1-1 few TRBV7-8 NA TGTGCCAGCAGCTTAGACAGGGTGTGGGCTGAAGCTTTCTTT CASSLDRVWAEAFF
TRBJ2-5 NA TRBV5-1 NA TGCGCCAGCAGCTCCGGACAGCCCGGATCCGTAGAGACCCAGTACTTC CASSSGQPGSVETQYF
TRBJ2-7 NA TRBV9 NA TGTGCCAGCAGCGTAGGTTCAGGGACGCTCCACGAGCAGTACTTC CASSVGSGTLHEQYF
TRBJ2-2 NA TRBV7-6 NA TGTGCCAGCAGCTCCGTTGACCTGAACGCGGTTCCCGGGGAGCTGTTTTTT CASSSVDLNAVPGELFF
TRBJ1-5 few TRBV15 NA TGTGCCACCAGCGGGAGGGGGGAGAGATATAGCAATCAGCCCCAGCATTTT CATSGRGERYSNQPQHF
TRBJ2-1 NA TRBV6-6 TRBD2 TGTGCCAGCAGTTCGGGACTAGCGGGAGCGAATGTGCAGTTCTTC CASSSGLAGANVQFF
TRBJ2-2 NA TRBV24-1 NA TGTGCCACCAGTGTCCCCGCCGGGGGGCGGAACACCGGGGAGCTGTTTTTT CATSVPAGGRNTGELFF
TRBJ2-2 NA TRBV25-1 NA TGTGCCAGCAGTGATTACAGGGCCACCGGGGAGCTGGTTTTT CASSDYRATGELVF
TRBJ2-7 NA TRBV4-1 NA TGCGCCAGCAGCCAAGGTGGGGTACCACCCTACGAGCAGTACTTC CASSQGGVPPYEQYF
TRBJ1-1 NA TRBV29-1 NA TGCAGCGCCGTGGGTCCCATGAACACTGAAGCTTTCTTT CSAVGPMNTEAFF
TRBJ1-2 NA TRBV5-1 TRBD1 TGCGCCAGCAGGACCGGGACAGGGGACTATGGCTACACCTTC CASRTGTGDYGYTF
TRBJ2-5 many TRBV9 TRBD1 TGTGCCAGCAGCGTAGCTTCGGGACAGGGACAAGAGACCCAGTACTTC CASSVASGQGQETQYF
TRBJ2-2 few TRBV6-1 NA TGTGCCAGCAGTGAGTCAGGGAGTGGCACCGGGGAGCTGTTTTTT CASSESGSGTGELFF
TRBJ2-7 few TRBV10-3 NA TGTGCCAGCTCACCCGGGCCACTTCCCGAGCAGTACTTC CASSPGPLPEQYF
TRBJ2-3 NA TRBV2 NA TGTGCCAGCAGCGGAGGCCCCAGGGGACCAGATACGCAGTATTTT CASSGGPRGPDTQYF
TRBJ2-3 few TRBV28 NA TGTGCCAGCAGTTTATATGGTAGCGTAGATACGCAGTATTTT CASSLYGSVDTQYF
TRBJ2-5 many TRBV20-1 TRBD2 TGCAGTGCTAGAAGTAAACCTAGCGGGAGGGAGTACCAAGAGACCCAGTACTTC CSARSKPSGREYQETQYF
TRBJ2-2 NA TRBV5-1 NA TGCGCCAGCAGCGGGTTTGGGACCGGGGAGCTGTTTTTT CASSGFGTGELFF
TRBJ2-3 NA TRBV20-1 TRBD2 TGCAGTGCCCCGACTAGCGGGGACACAGATACGCAGTATTTT CSAPTSGDTDTQYF
TRBJ2-7 NA TRBV5-6 NA TGTGCCAGCAGCCGTTACGGGGAGGCCCCCTACGAGCAGTACTTC CASSRYGEAPYEQYF
TRBJ2-2 NA TRBV6-1 TRBD2 TGTGCCAGCAGTGAAGGGCCTAGCGGGATGGCCGGGGAGCTGTTTTTT CASSEGPSGMAGELFF
TRBJ2-3 NA TRBV7-2 NA TGTGCCAGCAGCTTAGCGGATAATACGCAGTATTTT CASSLADNTQYF
TRBJ2-7 few TRBV3-1 TRBD2 TGTGCCAGCAGCCCCGAGGGACTAGCGGCCTCCTACGAGCAGTACTTC CASSPEGLAASYEQYF
TRBJ2-7 many TRBV24-1 NA TGTGCCACCAGGCCCGGCGACAGCATAACCTACGAGCAGTACTTC CATRPGDSITYEQYF
TRBJ2-7 many TRBV5-6 NA TGTGCCAGCAGCTACAGGGTTGGAGAGCAGTACTTC CASSYRVGEQYF
TRBJ1-1 NA TRBV7-9 NA TGTGCCAGCAGCCACCCAGGGAACACTGAAGCTTTCTTT CASSHPGNTEAFF
TRBJ2-2 NA TRBV6-5 NA TGTGCCAGCGGGAGACAGCGAACGGCCGGGGAGCTGTTTTTT CASGRQRTAGELFF
TRBJ2-5 many TRBV28 TRBD2 TGTGCCAGCAGTTTTGCTAGCGGGATGTCAGAGACCCAGTACTTC CASSFASGMSETQYF